This T cell receptor (beta chain) was sequenced in a study of blood T cell repertoires in COVID-19. As for the study in general: From the United States, Italy and Spain came samples of acute and convalescent COVID-19. PBMCs, B-cell-depleted T cells, or T cells provided the cDNA or gDNA that made up the material.

The germline CDR1 and CDR2 sequences are SGHAT and FQNNGV. V dropped 5 bases and J dropped 6 bases, with 19 bases sitting between them. CDR3 length: 16 residues. In the original workflow: Amplified reference gene primers provided the basis for estimating nucleated cell counts. The method was immunoSEQ multiplex PCR; TCRdb's version includes in-frame clones alone and lacks a portion of them. The V and J calls and clone size are taken from that table; D and trimming were inferred from the DNA. The data show about 380,000 clones, around 89% seen once. This chain joins TRBV11-2 and TRBJ1-4, with D possibly matching TRBD1 (6 bases). The TCR sequence derives from a man younger than 30 with active or convalescent COVID-19. Sequencing was done on a sample of peripheral blood. The CDR3 sequence: CASSRFRGGGDEKLFF. The DNA for the CDR3 is TGTGCCAGCAGCCGCTTTAGGGGGGGCGGGGATGAAAAACTGTTTTTT. The entire variable domain, with the rest obtained from reference TRBV11-2 and TRBJ1-4, is as follows: EAGVAQSPRYKIIEKRQSVAFWCNPISGHATLYWYQQILGQGPKLLIQFQNNGVVDDSQLPKDRFSAERLKGVDSTLKIQPAKLEDSAVYLCASSRFRGGGDEKLFFGSGTQLSVL.